These 24 T cell receptor beta chains came from one sample sequenced in a study of shared clonotypes between healthy human individuals. Sequenced by immunoSEQ multiplex PCR; TCRdb stores in-frame clones only, minus some. This table has about 1 million clones, roughly 70% appearing once. The source material was memory CD4+ T cells sorted from blood. Subset meaning: CD45RA-negative fraction. These TCRs come from a man between 18 and 35 years old in good health.

CDR3 protein: CASSLDRENPYEQYF. The CDR3 nucleotides are TGTGCCAGCAGCTTGGACAGGGAGAACCCTTACGAGCAGTACTTC. The chain recombines TRBV5-6 with TRBJ2-7; D possibly corresponds to TRBD1 (6 bases). There are 15 residues in the CDR3. The germline V gene has CDR1 SGHDT and CDR2 YYEEEE. The V end lost 0 bases, the J end lost 4 bases, and 14 bases lay between the germline ends. The full variable domain, rest sourced from reference TRBV5-6 and TRBJ2-7, is DAGVTQSPTHLIKTRGQQVTLRCSPKSGHDTVSWYQQALGQGPQFIFQYYEEEERQRGNFPDRFSGHQFPNYSSELNVNALLLGDSALYLCASSLDRENPYEQYFGPGTRLTVT.

The CDR3, as DNA: TGTGCCAGCAGCTTAGGAGGCAGCGGACACTACAATGAGCAGTTCTTC. Translation: CASSLGGSGHYNEQFF. The rearrangement uses TRBV7-2 and TRBJ2-1; D could derive from TRBD1 or TRBD2 (5 bases each). There are 16 residues in the CDR3. Germline-derived CDR1 and CDR2 are SGHTA and FQGNSA. The germline V and J ends were trimmed by 1 base and 3 bases, with 13 bases remaining between them.

The chain is built from TRBV10-2 and TRBJ1-1; 7 nucleotides match TRBD1. CDR1 is WSHSY and CDR2 is SAAADI in the germline V gene. Trimming took 5 bases from V and 2 from J; bases not matched to a gene: 11. This CDR3 is built from 16 residues. The CDR3 sequence: CASSHSETGRNTEAFF. CDR3 coding DNA: TGCGCCAGCAGTCATTCCGAGACAGGGAGAAACACTGAAGCTTTCTTT.

This chain joins TRBV6-1 and TRBJ1-5, with D uncertain. Per the germline V gene, CDR1 is MNHNS and CDR2 is SASEGT. Trimming cost V 6 bases and J 0 bases, with 6 bases left between them. The CDR3 has 13 amino acids. CDR3: CASRDYSNQPQHF. CDR3 DNA: TGTGCCAGCAGAGACTATAGCAATCAGCCCCAGCATTTT.

This clone has only one observation. The V call is TRBV4-3, the J call TRBJ2-2; TRBD2 is a possible D gene (5 bases). In germline, CDR1 is LGHNA, CDR2 YSLEER. This CDR3 comprises 15 residues. The V end lost 4 bases, the J end lost 0 bases, and 9 bases lay between the germline ends. The chain's CDR3 is CASSLARANTGELFF. Written as DNA, the CDR3 is TGCGCCAGCAGCCTAGCGCGGGCGAACACCGGGGAGCTGTTTTTT.

This rearrangement joins TRBV6-5 to TRBJ1-6, with a tentative D call TRBD1 (5 bases). The CDR3 loop spans 13 amino acids. Germline lookup yields CDR1 MNHEY and CDR2 SVGAGI. Trimming left V 2 bases short and J 6 bases short, with 5 bases between. The CDR3 reads CASSYDSNSPLHF. Written as DNA, the CDR3 is TGTGCCAGCAGTTACGACAGTAATTCACCCCTCCACTTT.

This clone has only a few counts. J is TRBJ2-1 and V is TRBV19; TRBD2 matches 9 bases. The V gene's germline CDR1 is LNHDA and CDR2 SQIVND (reference sequence). There are 16 residues in the CDR3. J gave up 2 bases and V 7 bases, and 9 bases lay outside the gene matches. This CDR3 is CASTVRLAGPYNEQFF. CDR3 bases: TGTGCCAGTACCGTAAGGCTAGCGGGACCCTACAATGAGCAGTTCTTC.

V is TRBV15 and J is TRBJ2-1, with D maybe TRBD2 (7 bases). Per the germline V gene, CDR1 is LNHNV and CDR2 is YYDKDF (reference sequence). The CDR3 has 16 amino acids. The ends were cut back, 0 bases at V and 7 bases at J, with 16 bases in the middle. CDR3 coding DNA: TGTGCCACCAGCAGAGATCGGGGGGCAGTCGAAAATGAGCAGTTCTTC. This encodes CATSRDRGAVENEQFF.

The chain couples TRBV27 to TRBJ1-6; no clear D gene. The germline V gene has CDR1 MNHEY and CDR2 SMNVEV (reference sequence). The V end lost 6 bases, the J end lost 0 bases, and 12 bases lay between the germline ends. This CDR3 contains 16 residues. CDR3 DNA: TGTGCCAGCAGAGGGCGGCAGAGCTCCTATAATTCACCCCTCCACTTT. Residues: CASRGRQSSYNSPLHF.

The CDR3 sequence is CASSKGVAGSGDEQFF. As DNA, the CDR3 is TGTGCCAGCAGCAAAGGGGTAGCGGGAAGTGGCGATGAGCAGTTCTTC. The rearrangement joins TRBV11-3 to TRBJ2-1; TRBD2 aligns across 8 bases. V lost 5 bases, J lost 8 bases, and 14 bases stayed unmatched. The germline V gene has CDR1 SGHNT and CDR2 YENEEA. CDR3 size: 16 residues.

CDR3 in amino acids: CASSGLTGELFF. The CDR3 DNA follows: TGTGCCAGCTCAGGGCTCACCGGGGAGCTGTTTTTT. The V gene is TRBV18, the J gene TRBJ2-2; D gene unclear. Trimming shortened V by 5 bases and J by 4 bases, and 5 bases separated the two germline ends. The germline V gene has CDR1 KGHSH and CDR2 LQKENI. The CDR3 has 12 residues.

This chain links TRBV4-3 with TRBJ2-6; D unclear. V lost 5 bases and J lost 0, with 11 bases in between. In germline, CDR1 is LGHNA, CDR2 YSLEER. The CDR3 has 16 amino acids. CDR3 protein: CASSSFAVSGANVLTF. The DNA of the CDR3 is TGCGCCAGCAGCTCTTTTGCAGTCTCTGGGGCCAACGTCCTGACTTTC.

The chain carries TRBV14 and TRBJ2-7; tentatively, D is TRBD2 (6 bases). The CDR3 has 14 residues. CDR1 and CDR2 from the germline V gene are SGHDN and FVKESK. Trimming removed 1 base from V and 9 bases from J, with 16 bases in between. In nucleotides, the CDR3 is TGTGCCAGCAGCCAAGGAGCGGAGGGCTCGGGGCAGTACTTC. Amino acids: CASSQGAEGSGQYF.

V and J are TRBV10-3 and TRBJ2-3; TRBD2 aligns across 14 bases. The CDR3 spans 15 residues. From germline, CDR1 is ENHRY and CDR2 SYGVKD. V trimming: 6 bases; J trimming: 4 bases; junction bases outside the gene matches: 3. CDR3 residues: CAIRTSGGAPDTQYF. CDR3 in DNA: TGTGCCATCAGGACTAGCGGGGGGGCCCCAGATACGCAGTATTTT.

The gene calls are TRBV18 and TRBJ2-1; 7 nucleotides agree with TRBD2. CDR1 KGHSH and CDR2 LQKENI come from the germline V gene. V trimming: 0 bases; J trimming: 3 bases; junction bases outside the gene matches: 2. This CDR3 is 15 amino acids long. CDR3 protein: CASSPPTGGYNEQFF. As DNA, the CDR3 is TGTGCCAGCTCACCACCGACGGGGGGCTACAATGAGCAGTTCTTC.

This clone was counted only a few times. For the CDR3, the DNA is TGTGCCAGCAGCTGGGGAGGGAATGAGCAGTTCTTC. It is translated as CASSWGGNEQFF. The rearrangement links TRBV7-8 to TRBJ2-1; TRBD2 aligns across 7 bases. After removal of 4 bases from V and 7 bases from J, the junction contained 1 base not matched to a gene. Germline V gene sequence: CDR1 SGHVS, CDR2 FQNEAQ. The CDR3 runs 12 residues.

This sequence joins TRBV15 and TRBJ2-7; D perhaps matches TRBD1 (6 bases). Germline V gene data show CDR1 as LNHNV and CDR2 as YYDKDF (reference sequence). This CDR3 region has 13 residues. The V and J ends lost 0 bases and 9 bases respectively, with 12 bases between them. The CDR3 DNA follows: TGTGCCACCAGCAGAGAGCCCCAGGGGTTGCAGTACTTC. Its translation: CATSREPQGLQYF.

The rearrangement uses TRBV10-1 and TRBJ2-7; TRBD2 matches at 7 bases. Trimming at V came to 7 bases and at J to 5 bases, leaving 8 bases not matched to a gene. The V gene's germline CDR1 is WNHNN and CDR2 SYGVQD (reference sequence). CDR3 length equals 13 residues. CDR3 protein: CASTESGTHEQYF. The CDR3 DNA is TGCGCCAGCACAGAAAGCGGGACCCACGAGCAGTACTTC.

This chain joins TRBV5-4 and TRBJ2-7, with 8 bases that match TRBD1. This CDR3 spans 19 amino acids. J gave up 5 bases and V 5 bases, and 24 bases lay outside the gene matches. Looked up from germline, CDR1 is SGHNT and CDR2 is YYREEE (reference sequence). CDR3: CASRPGGASGSGGLNEQYF. The CDR3 coding sequence is TGTGCCAGCAGGCCAGGGGGCGCTTCCGGTTCAGGGGGGCTGAACGAGCAGTACTTC.

The chain employs TRBV11-2 and TRBJ2-7, with 8 bases that match TRBD2. The CDR3 covers 16 residues. Per germline, CDR1 SGHAT and CDR2 FQNNGV. The ends lost 5 bases at V and 11 bases at J; junction bases unmatched: 20. The CDR3 reads CASSPMGLAGRRGEYF. In DNA, the CDR3 is TGTGCCAGCAGCCCTATGGGTCTAGCGGGCAGGCGAGGGGAGTACTTC.

This chain uses TRBV19 with TRBJ1-4; TRBD1 is a possible D gene (6 bases). Trimming cost V 8 bases and J 8 bases, with 9 bases left between them. Per germline, CDR1 LNHDA and CDR2 SQIVND (reference sequence). The CDR3 contains 11 residues. The CDR3 coding sequence is TGTGCCAGTCACGGGGGCGAAAAACTGTTTTTT. Its translation: CASHGGEKLFF.

The chain combines TRBV28 with TRBJ1-5; maybe TRBD1 (5 bases). The CDR3 consists of 12 residues. V was clipped by 7 bases and J by 2 bases, with 6 bases between them. Germline V gene lookup returns CDR1 MDHEN and CDR2 SYDVKM. For the CDR3, the DNA is TGTGCCAGCATGGGGGGCAATCAGCCCCAGCATTTT. This sequence encodes CASMGGNQPQHF.

The V gene is TRBV6-6, the J gene TRBJ2-7; D perhaps matches TRBD1 (6 bases). CDR1 is MNHNY and CDR2 is SVGAGI in the germline V gene (reference sequence). Trimming took 6 bases from V and 3 from J, leaving 15 bases between them. The CDR3 extends over 14 amino acids. The CDR3 loop reads CASRTPLDSYEQYF. For the CDR3, the DNA is TGTGCCAGCAGGACGCCATTGGACAGCTACGAGCAGTACTTC.

V and J are TRBV6-5 and TRBJ1-6; no clear D. CDR3 length equals 15 residues. Germline V gene lookup returns CDR1 MNHEY and CDR2 SVGAGI. The V and J ends lost 2 bases and 4 bases respectively, with 9 bases between them. The CDR3 coding sequence is TGTGCCAGCAGTTACGAGAGCGGGTATAATTCACCCCTCCACTTT. Its protein product is CASSYESGYNSPLHF.